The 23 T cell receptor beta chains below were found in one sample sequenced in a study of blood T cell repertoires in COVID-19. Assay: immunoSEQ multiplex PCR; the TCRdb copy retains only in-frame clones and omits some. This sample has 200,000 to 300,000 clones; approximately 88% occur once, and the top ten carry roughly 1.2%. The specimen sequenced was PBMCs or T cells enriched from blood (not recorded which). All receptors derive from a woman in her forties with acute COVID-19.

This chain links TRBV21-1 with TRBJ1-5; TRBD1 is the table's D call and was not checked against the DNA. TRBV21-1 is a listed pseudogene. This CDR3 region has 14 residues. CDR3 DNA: TGTGCCAGCAAAACAGGGGAGGGCAATCAGCCCCAGCATTTT. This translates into CASKTGEGNQPQHF.

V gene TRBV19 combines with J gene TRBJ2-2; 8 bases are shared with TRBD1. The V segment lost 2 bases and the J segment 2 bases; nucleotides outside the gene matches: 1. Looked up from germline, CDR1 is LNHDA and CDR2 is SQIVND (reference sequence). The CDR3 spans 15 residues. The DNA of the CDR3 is TGTGCCAGTAGTATACAGGGGGCTAACACCGGGGAGCTGTTTTTT. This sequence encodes CASSIQGANTGELFF.

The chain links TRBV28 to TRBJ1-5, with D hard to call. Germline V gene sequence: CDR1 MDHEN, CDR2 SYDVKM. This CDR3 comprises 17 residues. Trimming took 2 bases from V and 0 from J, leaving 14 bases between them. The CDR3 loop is CASSLDTTIYSNQPQHF. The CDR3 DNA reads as TGTGCCAGCAGTTTAGACACGACCATCTATAGCAATCAGCCCCAGCATTTT.

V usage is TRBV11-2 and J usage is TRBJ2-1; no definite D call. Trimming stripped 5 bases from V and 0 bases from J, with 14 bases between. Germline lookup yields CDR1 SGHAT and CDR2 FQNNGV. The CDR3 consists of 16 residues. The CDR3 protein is CASSPKAASSYNEQFF. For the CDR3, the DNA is TGTGCCAGCAGCCCCAAGGCGGCAAGCTCCTACAATGAGCAGTTCTTC.

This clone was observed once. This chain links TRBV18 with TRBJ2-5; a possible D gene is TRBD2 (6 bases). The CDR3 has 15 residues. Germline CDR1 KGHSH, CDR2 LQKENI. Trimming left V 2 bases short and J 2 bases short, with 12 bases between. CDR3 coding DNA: TGTGCCAGCTCACCAGGGGGGTTTGGACAAGAGACCCAGTACTTC. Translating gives CASSPGGFGQETQYF. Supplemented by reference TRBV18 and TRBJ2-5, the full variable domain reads NAGVMQNPRHLVRRRGQEARLRCSPMKGHSHVYWYRQLPEEGLKFMVYLQKENIIDESGMPKERFSAEFPKEGPSILRIQQVVRGDSAAYFCASSPGGFGQETQYFGPGTRLLVL.

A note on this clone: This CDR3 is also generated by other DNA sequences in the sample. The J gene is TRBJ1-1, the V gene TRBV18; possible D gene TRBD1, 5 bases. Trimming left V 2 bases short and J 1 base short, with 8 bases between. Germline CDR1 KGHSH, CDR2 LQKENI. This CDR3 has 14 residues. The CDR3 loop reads CASSPGQGNTEAFF. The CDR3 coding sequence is TGTGCCAGCTCACCAGGGCAGGGGAACACTGAAGCTTTCTTT.

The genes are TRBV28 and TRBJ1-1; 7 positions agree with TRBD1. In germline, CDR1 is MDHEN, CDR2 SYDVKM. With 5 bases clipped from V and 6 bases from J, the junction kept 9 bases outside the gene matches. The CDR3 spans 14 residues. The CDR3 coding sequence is TGTGCCAGCAGTAGAACAGGGGTTAGCGCTGAAGCTTTCTTT. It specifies CASSRTGVSAEAFF.

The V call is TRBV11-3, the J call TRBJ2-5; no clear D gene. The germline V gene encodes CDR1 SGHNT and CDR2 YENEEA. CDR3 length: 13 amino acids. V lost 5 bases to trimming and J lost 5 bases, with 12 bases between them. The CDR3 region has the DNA TGTGCCAGCAGCGACTTGGTCCTGGAGACCCAGTACTTC. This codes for CASSDLVLETQYF.

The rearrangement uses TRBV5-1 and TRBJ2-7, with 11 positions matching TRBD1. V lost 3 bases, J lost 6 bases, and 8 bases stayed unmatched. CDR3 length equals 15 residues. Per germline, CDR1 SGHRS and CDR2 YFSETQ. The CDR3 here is CASSWRTGGKGEQYF. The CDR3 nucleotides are TGCGCCAGCAGCTGGAGGACAGGGGGCAAGGGCGAGCAGTACTTC.

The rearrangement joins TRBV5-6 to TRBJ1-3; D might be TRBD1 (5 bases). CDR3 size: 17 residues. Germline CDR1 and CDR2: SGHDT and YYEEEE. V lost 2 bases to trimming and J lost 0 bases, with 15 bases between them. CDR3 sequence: CASSFQTEGSSGNTIYF. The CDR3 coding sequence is TGTGCCAGCAGCTTTCAGACAGAAGGGTCCTCTGGAAACACCATATATTTT. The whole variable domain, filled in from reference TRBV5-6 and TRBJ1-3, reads DAGVTQSPTHLIKTRGQQVTLRCSPKSGHDTVSWYQQALGQGPQFIFQYYEEEERQRGNFPDRFSGHQFPNYSSELNVNALLLGDSALYLCASSFQTEGSSGNTIYFGEGSWLTVV.

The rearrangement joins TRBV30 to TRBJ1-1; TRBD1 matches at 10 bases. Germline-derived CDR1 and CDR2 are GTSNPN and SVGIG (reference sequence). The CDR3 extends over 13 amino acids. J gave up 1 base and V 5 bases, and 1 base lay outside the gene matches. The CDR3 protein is CAWDRGQNTEAFF. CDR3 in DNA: TGTGCCTGGGACAGGGGGCAGAACACTGAAGCTTTCTTT.

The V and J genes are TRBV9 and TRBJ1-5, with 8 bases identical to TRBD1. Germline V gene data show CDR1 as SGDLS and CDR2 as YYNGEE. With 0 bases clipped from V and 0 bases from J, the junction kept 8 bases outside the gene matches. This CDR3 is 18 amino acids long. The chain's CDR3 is CASSVARWDRLSNQPQHF. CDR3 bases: TGTGCCAGCAGCGTAGCTAGGTGGGACAGGCTTAGCAATCAGCCCCAGCATTTT. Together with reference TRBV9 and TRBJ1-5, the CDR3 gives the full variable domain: DSGVTQTPKHLITATGQRVTLRCSPRSGDLSVYWYQQSLDQGLQFLIQYYNGEERAKGNILERFSAQQFPDLHSELNLSSLELGDSALYFCASSVARWDRLSNQPQHFGDGTRLSIL.

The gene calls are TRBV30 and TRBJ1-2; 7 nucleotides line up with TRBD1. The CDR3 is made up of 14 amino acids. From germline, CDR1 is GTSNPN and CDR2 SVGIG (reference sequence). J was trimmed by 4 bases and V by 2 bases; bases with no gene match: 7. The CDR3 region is CAWSPRQGGYGYTF. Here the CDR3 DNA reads TGTGCCTGGAGTCCCAGACAGGGTGGCTATGGCTACACCTTC.

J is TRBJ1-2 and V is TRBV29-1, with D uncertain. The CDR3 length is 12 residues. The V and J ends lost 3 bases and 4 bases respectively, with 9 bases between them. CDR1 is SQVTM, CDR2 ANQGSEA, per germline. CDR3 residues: CSVEDSPYGYTF. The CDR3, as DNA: TGCAGCGTTGAGGACTCACCCTATGGCTACACCTTC. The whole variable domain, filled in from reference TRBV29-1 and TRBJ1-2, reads SAVISQKPSRDICQRGTSLTIQCQVDSQVTMMFWYRQQPGQSLTLIATANQGSEATYESGFVIDKFPISRPNLTFSTLTVSNMSPEDSSIYLCSVEDSPYGYTFGSGTRLTVV.

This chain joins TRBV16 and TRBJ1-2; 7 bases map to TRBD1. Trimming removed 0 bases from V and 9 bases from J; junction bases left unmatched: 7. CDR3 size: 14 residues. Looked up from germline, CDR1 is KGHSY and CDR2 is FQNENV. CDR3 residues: CASSQSQGQSSYTF. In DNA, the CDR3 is TGTGCCAGCAGCCAATCACAGGGGCAGTCGAGCTACACCTTC.

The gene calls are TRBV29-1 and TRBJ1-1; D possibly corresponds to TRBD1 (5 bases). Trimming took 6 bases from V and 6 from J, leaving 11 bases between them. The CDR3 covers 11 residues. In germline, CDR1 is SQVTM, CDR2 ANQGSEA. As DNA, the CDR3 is TGCAGCGTGAGTAGGGGCTCTGAAGCTTTCTTT. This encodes CSVSRGSEAFF.

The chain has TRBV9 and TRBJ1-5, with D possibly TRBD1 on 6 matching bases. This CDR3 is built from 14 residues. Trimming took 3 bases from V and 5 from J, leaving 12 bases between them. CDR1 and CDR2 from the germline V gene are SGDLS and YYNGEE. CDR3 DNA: TGTGCCAGCAGCGAACAAGCAGGGGATCAGCCCCAGCATTTT. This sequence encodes CASSEQAGDQPQHF.

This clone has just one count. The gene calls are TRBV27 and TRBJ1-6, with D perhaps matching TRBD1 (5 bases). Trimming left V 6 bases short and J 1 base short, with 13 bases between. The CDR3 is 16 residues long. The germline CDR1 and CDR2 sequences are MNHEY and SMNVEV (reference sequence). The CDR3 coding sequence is TGTGCCAGCAGGGCAGGGTCGGCGTCCTATAATTCACCCCTCCACTTT. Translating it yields CASRAGSASYNSPLHF.

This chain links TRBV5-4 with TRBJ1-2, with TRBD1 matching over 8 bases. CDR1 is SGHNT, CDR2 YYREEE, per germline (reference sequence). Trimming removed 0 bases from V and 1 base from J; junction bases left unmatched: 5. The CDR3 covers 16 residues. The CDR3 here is CASSLAGTGYNYGYTF. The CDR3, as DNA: TGTGCCAGCAGCTTGGCCGGGACAGGATATAACTATGGCTACACCTTC.

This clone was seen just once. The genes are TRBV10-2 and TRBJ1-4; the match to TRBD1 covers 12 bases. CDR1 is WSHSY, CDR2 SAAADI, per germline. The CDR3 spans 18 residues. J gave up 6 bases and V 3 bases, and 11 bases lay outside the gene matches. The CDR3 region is CASSDAGTGGYSDEKLFF. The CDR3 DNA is TGCGCCAGCAGTGATGCCGGGACAGGGGGCTATTCCGATGAAAAACTGTTTTTT.

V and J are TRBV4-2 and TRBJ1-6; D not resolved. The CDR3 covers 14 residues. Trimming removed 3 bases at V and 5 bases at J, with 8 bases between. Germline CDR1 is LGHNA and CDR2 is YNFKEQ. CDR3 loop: CASSHLSNNSPLHF. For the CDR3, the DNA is TGTGCCAGCAGCCATCTAAGTAATAATTCACCCCTCCACTTT.

The CDR3 region is CASSGGDSNEKLFF. In DNA form, the CDR3 reads TGTGCCAGCTCAGGGGGCGATTCTAATGAAAAACTGTTTTTT. The chain has TRBV18 and TRBJ1-4; D may be TRBD1 (6 bases). The CDR3 totals 14 residues. V shed 5 bases and J shed 3 bases, with 10 bases lying between them. Germline V gene data show CDR1 as KGHSH and CDR2 as LQKENI.

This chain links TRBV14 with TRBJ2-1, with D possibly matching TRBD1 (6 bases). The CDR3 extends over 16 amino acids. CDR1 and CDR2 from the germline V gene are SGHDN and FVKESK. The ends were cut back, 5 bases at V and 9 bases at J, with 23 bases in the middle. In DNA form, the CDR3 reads TGTGCCAGCAGCGCCCGGGACATGGCACCGCCCTCTGAGCAGTTCTTC. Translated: CASSARDMAPPSEQFF.